This T cell receptor (beta chain) was sequenced during a study of blood T cell repertoires in COVID-19. In the authors' methods: Researchers report that nucleated cell counts were estimated from reference gene primer amplification. Here immunoSEQ multiplex PCR was the method, and the copy in TCRdb shows in-frame clones only, minus some. The V and J calls and clone size were taken over from that table, and D and trimming were inferred from the DNA. The profile shows just over 85,000 clones, 80% to 90% of them singletons. Trimming removed 4 bases from V and 8 bases from J, with 11 bases in between. The CDR3 loop spans 12 amino acids. The germline CDR1 and CDR2 sequences are SNHLY and FYNNEI.

The rearrangement joins TRBV2 to TRBJ1-2, with D perhaps TRBD1 (5 bases). The sequencing sample was made of peripheral blood. This receptor was taken from a man aged 50 or older with acute or convalescent COVID-19. CDR3 DNA sequence: TGTGCCAGCAGTGCAGGGCCTCAGGGCTACACCTTC. Translated: CASSAGPQGYTF.